What follows describes a single TCR beta chain. Profiled with immunoSEQ multiplex PCR; TCRdb holds only in-frame clones, not every one. The sample contains about 160,000 clones, approximately 80% of which appear only once. Seattle participants joined during active infection and were tracked over time. This entry comes from a study of blood T cell repertoires in COVID-19. For the study at large: T cells, B-cell-depleted T cells, or PBMCs provided the cDNA or gDNA that served as material.

The V and J ends lost 7 bases and 2 bases, in that order; junction bases with no gene match: 7. This CDR3 has 15 residues. Germline V gene lookup returns CDR1 MNHNY and CDR2 SVGAGI (reference sequence). The chain combines TRBV6-6 with TRBJ2-3; 9 bases line up with TRBD2. The sequencing sample was made of peripheral blood. The sequence was obtained from a woman aged 40 to 50 with COVID-19, enrolled during active disease. The CDR3 nucleotides are TGTGCCAGCACCCAGAGCGGGAGGCCCACAGATACGCAGTATTTT. Amino acid sequence: CASTQSGRPTDTQYF.